Sequencing of this TCR beta chain was carried out in a study of T cells in narcolepsy. For the study at large: Enrolled donors included narcolepsy type 1 or type 2 patients and healthy controls. Whole-study results and caveats: Comparing one patient's CSF and blood CD4+ clonotypes highlighted HCRT- and TRIB2-specific autoreactive clonotypes.

This CDR3 spans 17 amino acids. Germline V lookup: CDR1 SGHTA, CDR2 FQGNSA. V was pared by 1 base and J by 0 bases, with 15 bases between. Assay used: immunoSEQ multiplex PCR; TCRdb lists only in-frame clones, some missing. The repertoire has under 25,000 clones, approximately 85% of them found once; the top ten carry roughly 1.3%. Concerning this clone itself: What it binds is not known.

V and J are TRBV7-2 and TRBJ1-2, with a weak D call TRBD1 (6 bases). The specimen sequenced was CD45RA- memory CD4+ T cells from PBMCs. The clonotype was recovered from a human donor with narcolepsy. In nucleotides, the CDR3 is TGTGCCAGCAGCTTAGGTCCAGGGGTAAATACTAACTATGGCTACACCTTC. Translation: CASSLGPGVNTNYGYTF.